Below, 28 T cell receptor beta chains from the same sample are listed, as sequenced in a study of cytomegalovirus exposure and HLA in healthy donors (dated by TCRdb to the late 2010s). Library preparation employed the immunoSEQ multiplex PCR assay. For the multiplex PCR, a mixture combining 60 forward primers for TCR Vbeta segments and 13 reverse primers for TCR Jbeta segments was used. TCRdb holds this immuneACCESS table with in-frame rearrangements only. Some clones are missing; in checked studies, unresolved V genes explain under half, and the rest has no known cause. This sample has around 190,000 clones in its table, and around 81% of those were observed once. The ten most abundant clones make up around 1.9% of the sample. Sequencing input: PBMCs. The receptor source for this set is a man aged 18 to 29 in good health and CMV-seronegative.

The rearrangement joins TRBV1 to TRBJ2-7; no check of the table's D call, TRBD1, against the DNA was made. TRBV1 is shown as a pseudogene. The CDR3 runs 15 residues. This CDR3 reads CTSSHRQKGSYEQYF. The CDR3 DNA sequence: TGCACCAGCAGCCACAGGCAGAAGGGGTCCTACGAGCAGTACTTC.

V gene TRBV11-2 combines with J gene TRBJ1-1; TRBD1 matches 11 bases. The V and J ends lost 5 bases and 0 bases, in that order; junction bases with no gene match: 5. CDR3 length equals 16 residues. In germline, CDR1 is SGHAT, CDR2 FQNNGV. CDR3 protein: CASSRGQGDVNTEAFF. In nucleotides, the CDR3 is TGTGCCAGCAGCCGGGGACAGGGGGATGTGAACACTGAAGCTTTCTTT.

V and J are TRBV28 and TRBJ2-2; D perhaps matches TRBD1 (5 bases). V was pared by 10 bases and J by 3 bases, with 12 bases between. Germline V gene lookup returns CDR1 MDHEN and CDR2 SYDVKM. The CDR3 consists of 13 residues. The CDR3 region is CATILGDTGELFF. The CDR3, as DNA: TGTGCCACCATCCTAGGGGACACCGGGGAGCTGTTTTTT.

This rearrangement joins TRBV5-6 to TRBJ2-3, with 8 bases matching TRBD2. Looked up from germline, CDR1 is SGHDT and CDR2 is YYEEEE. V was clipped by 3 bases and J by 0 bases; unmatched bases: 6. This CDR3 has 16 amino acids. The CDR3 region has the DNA TGTGCCAGCAGCTCCCTCGGGACTAGGAGCACAGATACGCAGTATTTT. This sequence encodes CASSSLGTRSTDTQYF.

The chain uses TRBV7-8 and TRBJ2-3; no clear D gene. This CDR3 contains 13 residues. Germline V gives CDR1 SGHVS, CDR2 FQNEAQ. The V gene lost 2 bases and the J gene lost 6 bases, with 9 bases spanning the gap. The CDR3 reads CASSLTIEDTQYF. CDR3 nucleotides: TGTGCCAGCAGCTTAACTATCGAGGATACGCAGTATTTT.

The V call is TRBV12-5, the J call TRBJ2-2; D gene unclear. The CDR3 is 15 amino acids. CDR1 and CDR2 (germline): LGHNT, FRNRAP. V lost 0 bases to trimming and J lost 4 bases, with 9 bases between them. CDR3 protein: CASGLVASGTGELFF. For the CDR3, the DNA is TGTGCTAGTGGTTTGGTAGCATCGGGCACCGGGGAGCTGTTTTTT. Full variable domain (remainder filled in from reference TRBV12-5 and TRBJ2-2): DARVTQTPRHKVTEMGQEVTMRCQPILGHNTVFWYRQTMMQGLELLAYFRNRAPLDDSGMPKDRFSAEMPDATLATLKIQPSEPRDSAVYFCASGLVASGTGELFFGEGSRLTVL.

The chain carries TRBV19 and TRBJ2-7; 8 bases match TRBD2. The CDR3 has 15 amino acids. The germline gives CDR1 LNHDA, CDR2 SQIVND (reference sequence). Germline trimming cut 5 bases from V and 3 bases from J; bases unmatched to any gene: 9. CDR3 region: CASSPRGGQSYEQYF. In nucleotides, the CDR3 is TGTGCCAGTAGTCCCCGGGGGGGTCAAAGCTACGAGCAGTACTTC.

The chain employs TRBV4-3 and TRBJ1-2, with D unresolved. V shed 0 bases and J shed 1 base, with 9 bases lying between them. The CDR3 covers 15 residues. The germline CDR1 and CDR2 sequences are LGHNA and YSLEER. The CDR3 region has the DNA TGCGCCAGCAGCCAAGACGAGACATATAACTATGGCTACACCTTC. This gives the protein CASSQDETYNYGYTF.

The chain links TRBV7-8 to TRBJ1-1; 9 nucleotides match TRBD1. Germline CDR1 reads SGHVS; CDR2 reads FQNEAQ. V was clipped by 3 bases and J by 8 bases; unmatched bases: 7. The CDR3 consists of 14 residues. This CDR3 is CASSFTGGAAEAFF. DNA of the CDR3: TGTGCCAGCAGCTTCACAGGGGGCGCCGCAGAAGCTTTCTTT.

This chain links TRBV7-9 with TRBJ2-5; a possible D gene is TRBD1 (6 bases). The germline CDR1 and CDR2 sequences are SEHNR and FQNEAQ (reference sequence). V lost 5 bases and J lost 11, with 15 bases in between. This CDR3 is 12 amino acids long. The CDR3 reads CASSAQGMEQYF. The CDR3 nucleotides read TGTGCCAGCAGCGCACAGGGTATGGAGCAGTACTTC.

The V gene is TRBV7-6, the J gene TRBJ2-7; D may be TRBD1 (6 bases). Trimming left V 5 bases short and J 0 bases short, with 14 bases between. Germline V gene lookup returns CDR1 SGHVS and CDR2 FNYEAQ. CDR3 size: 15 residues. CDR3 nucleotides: TGTGCCAGCAGCCCACAGGGTGAGGGCTCCTACGAGCAGTACTTC. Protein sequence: CASSPQGEGSYEQYF.

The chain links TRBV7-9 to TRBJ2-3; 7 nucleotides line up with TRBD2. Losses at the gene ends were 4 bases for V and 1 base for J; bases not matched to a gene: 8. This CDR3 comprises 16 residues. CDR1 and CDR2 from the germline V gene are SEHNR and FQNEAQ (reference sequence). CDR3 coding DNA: TGTGCCAGCAGCTCGCCTCCGGGACTACGCACAGATACGCAGTATTTT. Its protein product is CASSSPPGLRTDTQYF.

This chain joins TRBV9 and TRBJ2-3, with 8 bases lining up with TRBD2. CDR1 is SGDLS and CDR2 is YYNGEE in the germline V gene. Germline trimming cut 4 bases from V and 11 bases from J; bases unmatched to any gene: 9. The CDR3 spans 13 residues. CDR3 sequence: CASSPSGSGGQYF. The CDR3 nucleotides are TGTGCCAGCAGCCCAAGCGGGAGTGGGGGGCAGTATTTT.

For the CDR3, the DNA is TGTGCCACCAGCAGGAACAGACAGGGGTCCTACGAGCAGTACTTC. As protein: CATSRNRQGSYEQYF. The chain has TRBV15 and TRBJ2-7; TRBD1 matches 8 bases. Germline CDR1 reads LNHNV; CDR2 reads YYDKDF (reference sequence). The CDR3 length is 15 residues. Germline trimming cut 3 bases from V and 1 base from J; bases unmatched to any gene: 5.

The DNA for the CDR3 is TGTGCCAGCAGCCCTAGCCACCCCGGGCCCTATGGCTACACCTTC. Residues: CASSPSHPGPYGYTF. The chain carries TRBV7-2 and TRBJ1-2; D remains ambiguous. Looked up from germline, CDR1 is SGHTA and CDR2 is FQGNSA. There are 15 residues in the CDR3. Trimming pared 5 bases from V and 4 bases from J, leaving 17 bases between.

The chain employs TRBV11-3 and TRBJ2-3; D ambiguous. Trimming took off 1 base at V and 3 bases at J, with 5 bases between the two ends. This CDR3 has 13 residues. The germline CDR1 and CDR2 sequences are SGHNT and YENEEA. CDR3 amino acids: CASSLVQTDTQYF. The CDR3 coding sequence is TGTGCCAGCAGCTTAGTACAGACAGATACGCAGTATTTT.

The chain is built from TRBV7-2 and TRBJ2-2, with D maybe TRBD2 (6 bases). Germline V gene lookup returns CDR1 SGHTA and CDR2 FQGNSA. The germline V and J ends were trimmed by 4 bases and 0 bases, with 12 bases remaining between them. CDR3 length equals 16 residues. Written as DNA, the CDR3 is TGTGCCAGCAGCTACCGCCCGGGAGCGAACACCGGGGAGCTGTTTTTT. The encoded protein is CASSYRPGANTGELFF. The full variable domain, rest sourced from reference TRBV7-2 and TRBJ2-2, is GAGVSQSPSNKVTEKGKDVELRCDPISGHTALYWYRQSLGQGLEFLIYFQGNSAPDKSGLPSDRFSAERTGGSVSTLTIQRTQQEDSAVYLCASSYRPGANTGELFFGEGSRLTVL.

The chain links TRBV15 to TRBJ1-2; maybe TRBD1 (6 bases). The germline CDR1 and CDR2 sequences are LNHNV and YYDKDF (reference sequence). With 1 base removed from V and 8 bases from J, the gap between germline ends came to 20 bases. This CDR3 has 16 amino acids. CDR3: CATSRADSSLYGGYTF. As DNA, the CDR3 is TGTGCCACCAGCAGAGCGGACAGCTCACTTTATGGCGGCTACACCTTC. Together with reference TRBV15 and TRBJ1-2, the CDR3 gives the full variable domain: DAMVIQNPRYQVTQFGKPVTLSCSQTLNHNVMYWYQQKSSQAPKLLFHYYDKDFNNEADTPDNFQSRRPNTSFCFLDIRSPGLGDTAMYLCATSRADSSLYGGYTFGSGTRLTVV.

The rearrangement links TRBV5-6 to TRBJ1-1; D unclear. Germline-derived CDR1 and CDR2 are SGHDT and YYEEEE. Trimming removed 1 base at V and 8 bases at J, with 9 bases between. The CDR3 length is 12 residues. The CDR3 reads CASSLYGVEAFF. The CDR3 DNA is TGTGCCAGCAGCTTGTACGGGGTGGAAGCTTTCTTT.

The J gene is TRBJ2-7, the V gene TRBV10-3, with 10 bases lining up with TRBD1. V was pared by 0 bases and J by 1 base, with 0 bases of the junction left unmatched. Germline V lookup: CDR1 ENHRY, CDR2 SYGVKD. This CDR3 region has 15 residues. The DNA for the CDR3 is TGTGCCATCAGTGAGTCGGGACAGGGGTCCTACGAGCAGTACTTC. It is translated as CAISESGQGSYEQYF.

The CDR3 region has the DNA TGTGCCACCGAAGCGCTGGGTGGAGAGACCCAGTACTTC. Amino acid sequence: CATEALGGETQYF. The chain employs TRBV10-3 and TRBJ2-5; the D is unclear. V was pared by 10 bases and J by 4 bases, with 16 bases between. Germline-derived CDR1 and CDR2 are ENHRY and SYGVKD. There are 13 residues in the CDR3.

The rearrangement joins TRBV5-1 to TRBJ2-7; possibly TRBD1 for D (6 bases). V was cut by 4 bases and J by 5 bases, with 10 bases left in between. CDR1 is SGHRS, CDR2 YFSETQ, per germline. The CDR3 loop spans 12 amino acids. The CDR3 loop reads CASSLDSNEQYF. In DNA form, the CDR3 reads TGCGCCAGCAGCCTGGACAGCAACGAGCAGTACTTC.

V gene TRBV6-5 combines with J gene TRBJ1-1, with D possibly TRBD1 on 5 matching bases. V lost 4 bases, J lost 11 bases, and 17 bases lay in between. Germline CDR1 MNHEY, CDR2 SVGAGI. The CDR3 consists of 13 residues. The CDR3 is CASSSGTGGNAFF. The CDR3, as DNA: TGTGCCAGCAGTTCGGGGACCGGCGGGAACGCTTTCTTT.

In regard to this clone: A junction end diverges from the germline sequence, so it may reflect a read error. The CDR3 sequence is CASSPTGDPNTETFF. The DNA for the CDR3 is TGTGCCAGCTCACCAACGGGGGATCCGAACACTGAAACTTTCTTT. The rearrangement links TRBV18 to TRBJ1-1; TRBD1 is a possible D gene (5 bases). CDR1 KGHSH and CDR2 LQKENI come from the germline V gene. CDR3 length: 15 amino acids.

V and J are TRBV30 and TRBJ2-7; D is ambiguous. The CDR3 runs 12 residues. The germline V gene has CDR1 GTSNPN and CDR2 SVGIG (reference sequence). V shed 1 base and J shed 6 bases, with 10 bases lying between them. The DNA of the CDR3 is TGTGCCTGGAGTGGGCTAGTAGGCGAGCAGTACTTC. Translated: CAWSGLVGEQYF.

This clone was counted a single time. The CDR3 sequence: CASGQGGSPLHF. The DNA of the CDR3 is TGTGCCAGCGGACAGGGTGGCTCACCCCTCCACTTT. The chain joins TRBV25-1 to TRBJ1-6; the match to TRBD1 covers 8 bases. Germline-derived CDR1 and CDR2 are MGHDK and SYGVNS. The CDR3 contains 12 residues. Trimming at V came to 8 bases and at J to 10 bases, leaving 4 bases not matched to a gene.

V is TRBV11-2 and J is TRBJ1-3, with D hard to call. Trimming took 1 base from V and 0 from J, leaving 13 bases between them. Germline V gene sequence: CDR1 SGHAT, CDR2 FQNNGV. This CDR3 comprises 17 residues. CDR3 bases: TGTGCCAGCAGCTTAGTGGTGGGCAGCTACTCTGGAAACACCATATATTTT. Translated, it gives CASSLVVGSYSGNTIYF.

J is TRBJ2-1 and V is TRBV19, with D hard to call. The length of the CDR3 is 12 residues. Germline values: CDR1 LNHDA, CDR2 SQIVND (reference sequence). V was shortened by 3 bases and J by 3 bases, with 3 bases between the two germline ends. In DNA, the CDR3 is TGTGCCAGTAGTATTAACTACAATGAGCAGTTCTTC. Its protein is CASSINYNEQFF. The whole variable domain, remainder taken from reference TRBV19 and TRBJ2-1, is DGGITQSPKYLFRKEGQNVTLSCEQNLNHDAMYWYRQDPGQGLRLIYYSQIVNDFQKGDIAEGYSVSREKKESFPLTVTSAQKNPTAFYLCASSINYNEQFFGPGTRLTVL.